This T cell receptor beta chain is drawn from a study of T cells after posttransplantation cyclophosphamide. Study outcomes and limitations: Recipient CMV seropositivity and CMV reactivation strongly tracked TRB clonality. Donor CD8+ memory clones often dominated recipient blood repertoires at later times.

The assay was immunoSEQ multiplex PCR, and TCRdb's table has in-frame clones only and misses some. Captured here are more than 7,000 clones, none seen once; the top ten comprise about 6%. This clone was counted at least ten times. The antigen remains undetermined. The V segment lost 0 bases and the J segment 5 bases; nucleotides outside the gene matches: 3. There are 14 residues in the CDR3. Germline values: CDR1 LNHNV, CDR2 YYDKDF (reference sequence). Cyclophosphamide on days +3 and +4 followed busulfan-fludarabine conditioning and a marrow graft. The receptor comes from a male patient aged 25-45 years who received an allogeneic stem cell transplant from an unrelated donor, was CMV-positive, and had acute and chronic GVHD. The graft donor may have contributed some T cells. The chain carries TRBV15 and TRBJ2-5; TRBD1 aligns across 7 bases. The material sequenced was PBMCs, taken after an allogeneic stem cell transplant with post-transplant cyclophosphamide. The CDR3 DNA reads as TGTGCCACCAGCAGAGAGAGGGGGCCGGAGACCCAGTACTTC. It codes for CATSRERGPETQYF.